This T cell receptor beta chain was recovered during a study of T-cell memory formation after mild COVID-19. Study-wide background: Clustering of TCRs was largely donor specific. General observations from the study: The appearance of some responding clones in pre-infection memory suggested that cross-reactive memory joined.

With respect to this clonotype: What it binds is unknown. This could be a read error, since a much larger clone is one nucleotide away.

CDR3 length equals 16 residues. Germline V gene lookup returns CDR1 SGHAT and CDR2 FQNNGV. The junction had 14 bases not matched to a gene; V was cut back by 5 bases and J by 6 bases. MiXCR, applied by TCRdb to the 5' RACE reads, yields one record per CDR3 protein. The sample includes roughly 400,000 distinct CDR3 sequences, about 17% seen only once; the top ten take around a fifth. The rearrangement uses TRBV11-2 and TRBJ2-3; 7 nucleotides match TRBD2. This clonotype originated in a man aged 18 to 30 who had mild COVID-19 (a few samples of this study predate the infection). Cell type and time point are not known. The material sequenced was PBMCs or a T cell subset sorted from them (not recorded which). In nucleotides, the CDR3 is TGTGCCAGCAGCGCCCTACGAGCGGGGCGTCTCGATACGCAGTATTTT. Translated: CASSALRAGRLDTQYF.